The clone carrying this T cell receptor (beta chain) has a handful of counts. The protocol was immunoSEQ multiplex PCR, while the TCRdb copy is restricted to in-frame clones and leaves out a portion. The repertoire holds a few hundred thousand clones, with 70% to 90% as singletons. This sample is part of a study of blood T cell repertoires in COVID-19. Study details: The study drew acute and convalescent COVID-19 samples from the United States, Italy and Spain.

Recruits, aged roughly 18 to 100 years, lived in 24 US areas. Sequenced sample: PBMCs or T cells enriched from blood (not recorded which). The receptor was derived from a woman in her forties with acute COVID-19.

CDR3 loop: CASSRWTGGALIGNQPQHF. CDR3 nucleotide sequence: TGTGCCAGCAGCCGTTGGACAGGGGGCGCTTTAATAGGCAATCAGCCCCAGCATTTT. The chain employs TRBV5-6 and TRBJ1-5; 11 bases are a match to TRBD1. CDR1 and CDR2 from the germline V gene are SGHDT and YYEEEE. The V and J ends lost 4 bases and 2 bases, in that order; junction bases with no gene match: 14. The CDR3 has 19 amino acids.